The 24 T cell receptor beta chains presented below share a single source sample, sequenced in a study of T cell changes during pregnancy in multiple sclerosis. Sequenced by immunoSEQ multiplex PCR; TCRdb stores in-frame clones only, minus some. The data hold roughly 100,000 clones, with 85% to 95% observed a single time. Sequenced here: peripheral blood, sampled after pregnancy. The receptors shown here come from a female donor with multiple sclerosis, enrolled in a pregnancy study.

This clone was detected a few times. V gene TRBV6-6 combines with J gene TRBJ2-7; D gene uncertain. V lost 6 bases and J 3 bases, leaving 9 bases between the germline ends. CDR1 is MNHNY, CDR2 SVGAGI, per germline (reference sequence). This CDR3 region has 12 residues. The CDR3, as DNA: TGTGCCAGCAGCCGGGTCATCTACGAGCAGTACTTC. Its protein product is CASSRVIYEQYF.

This sequence joins TRBV6-5 and TRBJ2-7; 7 bases align to TRBD2. The CDR3 runs to 16 residues. Germline-derived CDR1 and CDR2 are MNHEY and SVGAGI. V lost 2 bases, J lost 5 bases, and 12 bases stayed unmatched. CDR3 loop: CASSYRGTSASDEQYF. In nucleotides, the CDR3 is TGTGCCAGCAGTTACCGAGGCACTAGCGCGTCCGACGAGCAGTACTTC.

J is TRBJ2-7 and V is TRBV4-1, with D possibly being TRBD2 (6 bases). Trimming shortened V by 5 bases and J by 3 bases, and 14 bases separated the two germline ends. The CDR3 consists of 14 residues. Germline values: CDR1 MGHRA, CDR2 YSYEKL. The DNA of the CDR3 is TGCGCCAGCAGCTCCTTCGGGGGAAGCTACGAGCAGTACTTC. It yields the protein CASSSFGGSYEQYF.

V gene TRBV27 combines with J gene TRBJ1-4, with D tentatively TRBD1 (5 bases). V lost 11 bases, J lost 8 bases, and 12 bases lay in between. CDR1 and CDR2 (germline): MNHEY, SMNVEV (reference sequence). The CDR3 is made up of 11 amino acids. In DNA, the CDR3 is TGTGCCGCGGGGGGTCGCGAAAAACTGTTTTTT. Its protein is CAAGGREKLFF.

Concerning this clone: Other DNA sequences from this sample encode an identical CDR3 as well. The chain uses TRBV28 and TRBJ1-2; D not resolved. With 1 base removed from V and 8 bases from J, the gap between germline ends came to 11 bases. CDR1 and CDR2 from the germline V gene are MDHEN and SYDVKM. The CDR3 has 13 amino acids. The CDR3 sequence: CASSLYRVGGYTF. The CDR3 coding sequence is TGTGCCAGCAGTTTATATCGGGTCGGCGGCTACACCTTC.

V gene TRBV28 combines with J gene TRBJ1-4, with TRBD1 identical over 8 bases. J was trimmed by 4 bases and V by 4 bases; bases with no gene match: 5. CDR1 is MDHEN, CDR2 SYDVKM, per germline. The CDR3 is 15 amino acids. For the CDR3, the DNA is TGTGCCAGCAGTTCTCAGGGGGCGGATAATGAAAAACTGTTTTTT. Residues: CASSSQGADNEKLFF.

This chain joins TRBV5-1 and TRBJ2-1; 13 bases line up with TRBD2. J gave up 9 bases and V 1 base, and 10 bases lay outside the gene matches. This CDR3 is 17 amino acids long. Germline-derived CDR1 and CDR2 are SGHRS and YFSETQ. CDR3 sequence (DNA): TGCGCCAGCAGCTTGACGTCAGGGACTAGCGGGAAGACTGAGCAGTTCTTC. This sequence encodes CASSLTSGTSGKTEQFF.

The chain is built from TRBV7-2 and TRBJ2-7; TRBD1 matches at 11 bases. Looked up from germline, CDR1 is SGHTA and CDR2 is FQGNSA. The CDR3 has 14 residues. Trimming at V came to 5 bases and at J to 7 bases, leaving 7 bases not matched to a gene. The CDR3 loop reads CASSPRTGGFEQYF. The DNA for the CDR3 is TGTGCCAGCAGCCCCCGGACAGGGGGCTTTGAGCAGTACTTC.

The J gene is TRBJ1-4, the V gene TRBV15; 10 bases fit TRBD1. The CDR3 length is 17 residues. Per germline, CDR1 LNHNV and CDR2 YYDKDF (reference sequence). After removal of 0 bases from V and 7 bases from J, the junction contained 8 bases not matched to a gene. The CDR3 DNA is TGTGCCACCAGCAGAGACCGGGGACAGGGGTGGGGTGAAAAACTGTTTTTT. Amino acid sequence: CATSRDRGQGWGEKLFF.

This rearrangement joins TRBV5-8 to TRBJ2-7; tentatively, D is TRBD2 (5 bases). This CDR3 is built from 13 residues. CDR1 and CDR2 (germline): SGHTS, YDEGEE. Trimming left V 0 bases short and J 1 base short, with 5 bases between. The CDR3 spells CASSLERSYEQYF. In DNA form, the CDR3 reads TGTGCCAGCAGCTTGGAGCGGTCCTACGAGCAGTACTTC.

This sequence joins TRBV5-1 and TRBJ2-5; 11 bases are a match to TRBD2. Trimming cost V 0 bases and J 4 bases; bases outside gene matches: 5. Germline V gene data show CDR1 as SGHRS and CDR2 as YFSETQ. This CDR3 spans 16 amino acids. Here the CDR3 reads CASSLELAGARETQYF. DNA for the CDR3: TGCGCCAGCAGCTTGGAACTAGCGGGGGCGAGAGAGACCCAGTACTTC.

The chain combines TRBV11-2 with TRBJ1-1; D gene ambiguous. The V gene's germline CDR1 is SGHAT and CDR2 FQNNGV. Deletions cut 6 bases from V and 4 bases from J, with 12 bases between. The CDR3 consists of 13 residues. CDR3 region: CASRLSGSTEAFF. The CDR3 DNA is TGTGCCAGCAGGCTATCCGGGAGCACTGAAGCTTTCTTT.

The rearrangement uses TRBV12-1 and TRBJ2-7; no check of the table's D call, TRBD1, against the DNA was made. TRBV12-1 is tagged as a pseudogene. The CDR3 consists of 13 residues. This CDR3 is CASSLGTQGGQYF. In DNA form, the CDR3 reads TGTGCCAGCAGCTTGGGGACACAGGGCGGTCAGTACTTC.

V gene TRBV5-1 combines with J gene TRBJ2-5; D might be TRBD1 (5 bases). The V gene lost 5 bases and the J gene lost 1 base, with 12 bases spanning the gap. Germline V lookup: CDR1 SGHRS, CDR2 YFSETQ. The CDR3 has 14 residues. CDR3 sequence: CASSTQGFQETQYF. Written as DNA, the CDR3 is TGCGCCAGCAGTACTCAGGGATTCCAAGAGACCCAGTACTTC.

The V call is TRBV5-6, the J call TRBJ2-1; the match to TRBD2 covers 9 bases. Per the germline V gene, CDR1 is SGHDT and CDR2 is YYEEEE. The CDR3 contains 17 residues. Trimming removed 0 bases from V and 2 bases from J; junction bases left unmatched: 6. The CDR3 bases are TGTGCCAGCAGCTTGGTCGGTAGCGGGAGCCCCTACAATGAGCAGTTCTTC. Protein: CASSLVGSGSPYNEQFF.

CDR3 DNA: TGTGCCAGTAGTCCAGACCCCCGACAGGGAGAGGGAGAGACCCAGTACTTC. Its protein is CASSPDPRQGEGETQYF. The chain couples TRBV19 to TRBJ2-5; TRBD1 aligns across 7 bases. V lost 5 bases to trimming and J lost 4 bases; unmatched junction nucleotides: 16. The CDR3 runs to 17 residues. Germline V lookup: CDR1 LNHDA, CDR2 SQIVND (reference sequence).

The V call is TRBV28, the J call TRBJ1-1, with D possibly being TRBD1 (5 bases). CDR1 is MDHEN, CDR2 SYDVKM, per germline. This CDR3 contains 12 residues. The V and J ends lost 3 bases and 10 bases respectively, with 12 bases between them. The CDR3 sequence is CASSFRVSRAFF. The CDR3 DNA sequence: TGTGCCAGCAGTTTCAGGGTCAGCCGAGCTTTCTTT.

This rearrangement joins TRBV28 to TRBJ2-6; 13 nucleotides agree with TRBD2. The CDR3 covers 22 residues. The J segment lost 1 base and the V segment lost 4 bases, leaving 16 bases of the junction unmatched. Germline V gene sequence: CDR1 MDHEN, CDR2 SYDVKM. CDR3 sequence (DNA): TGTGCCAGCAGTTGGGACACTTGGACTAGCGGGAGTTTAGAGTCTGGGGCCAACGTCCTGACTTTC. It specifies CASSWDTWTSGSLESGANVLTF.

The chain is built from TRBV5-1 and TRBJ1-2; D might be TRBD1 (5 bases). Between the trimmed V and J ends, which lost 0 bases and 7 bases, there was a span of 13 bases. CDR3 length: 14 residues. The germline V gene encodes CDR1 SGHRS and CDR2 YFSETQ. CDR3 loop: CASSLVSQGSGYTF. CDR3 DNA: TGCGCCAGCAGCTTGGTTTCGCAGGGCTCTGGCTACACCTTC.

J is TRBJ1-2 and V is TRBV7-9, with TRBD1 identical over 7 bases. Germline V gene data show CDR1 as SEHNR and CDR2 as FQNEAQ (reference sequence). CDR3 size: 13 residues. The V gene end was trimmed by 3 bases and the J gene end by 3 bases; junction bases not matched to a gene: 1. In DNA, the CDR3 is TGTGCCAGCAGCTTTGGGACAGACTATGGCTACACCTTC. This gives the protein CASSFGTDYGYTF.

This clone was detected once. This chain uses TRBV18 with TRBJ1-5; unclear D gene. Looked up from germline, CDR1 is KGHSH and CDR2 is LQKENI. The CDR3 is 15 amino acids. V was pared by 1 base and J by 6 bases, with 13 bases between. In nucleotides, the CDR3 is TGTGCCAGCTCACCACAAGCGGGGAAGGGTCAGCCCCAGCATTTT. Its translation is CASSPQAGKGQPQHF.

The CDR3 region is CASSGGGQETQYF. The CDR3 nucleotides are TGTGCCAGCAGCGGGGGGGGGCAAGAGACCCAGTACTTC. The rearrangement uses TRBV2 and TRBJ2-5; TRBD2 matches 8 bases. The germline V gene has CDR1 SNHLY and CDR2 FYNNEI. The junction had 2 bases not matched to a gene; V was cut back by 6 bases and J by 2 bases. There are 13 residues in the CDR3.

This chain connects TRBV9 to TRBJ1-2; 7 nucleotides line up with TRBD1. V was clipped by 0 bases and J by 7 bases; unmatched bases: 9. The CDR3 runs 15 residues. From germline, CDR1 is SGDLS and CDR2 YYNGEE. The CDR3 loop reads CASSVGYRGKGGYTF. For the CDR3, the DNA is TGTGCCAGCAGCGTAGGTTACAGGGGAAAGGGTGGCTACACCTTC.

The V gene is TRBV30, the J gene TRBJ2-6; TRBD1 agrees at 8 bases. Germline CDR1 and CDR2: GTSNPN and SVGIG (reference sequence). The trim removed 1 base at V and 1 base at J, leaving 9 bases unmatched. This CDR3 comprises 18 residues. The CDR3 reads CAWSESRGRLSGANVLTF. Here the CDR3 DNA reads TGTGCCTGGAGTGAGTCCAGGGGGCGTCTTTCTGGGGCCAACGTCCTGACTTTC.